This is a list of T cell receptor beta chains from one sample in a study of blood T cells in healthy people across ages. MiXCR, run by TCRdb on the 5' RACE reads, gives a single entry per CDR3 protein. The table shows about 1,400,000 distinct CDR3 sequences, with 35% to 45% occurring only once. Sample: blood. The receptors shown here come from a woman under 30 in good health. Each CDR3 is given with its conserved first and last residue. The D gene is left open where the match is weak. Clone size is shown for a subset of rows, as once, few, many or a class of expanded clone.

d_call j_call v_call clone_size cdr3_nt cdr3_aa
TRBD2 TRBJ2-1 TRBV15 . TGTGCCACCAGCAGAGTACTAGCGGGAGGGCGTGAGCAGTTCTTC CATSRVLAGGREQFF
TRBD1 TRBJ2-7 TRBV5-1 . TGCGCCAGCAGCTTGAGGGGACAGGCTCTCTCCTACGAGCAGTACTTC CASSLRGQALSYEQYF
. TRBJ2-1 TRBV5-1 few TGCGCCAGCAGCCCGCAAGGACTACGGTCAGATGAGCAGTTCTTC CASSPQGLRSDEQFF
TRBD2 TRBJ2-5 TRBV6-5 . TGTGCCAGCAGTTACGGGGGGGACTATTACAACGGGGGGGAGACCCAGTACTTC CASSYGGDYYNGGETQYF
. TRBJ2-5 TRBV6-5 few TGTGCCACCCGCCGGGGACGAGATACGGAGACCCAGTACTTC CATRRGRDTETQYF
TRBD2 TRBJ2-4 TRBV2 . TGTGCCAGCATAATTCTCGCGGGAGGGCGGGAGCAGTACTTC CASIILAGGREQYF
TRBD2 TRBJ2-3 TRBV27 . TGTGCCAGCAGTTTAAGGAGCGGGGGGGTTGATACGCAGTATTTT CASSLRSGGVDTQYF
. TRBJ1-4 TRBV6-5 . TGTGCCAGCAGTTACTCCATCGGACAGCCCCGAGGACTGTTTTTT CASSYSIGQPRGLFF
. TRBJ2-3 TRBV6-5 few TGTGCCAGCAGTTACCCGGGAGAGGGCACAGATACGCAGTATTTT CASSYPGEGTDTQYF
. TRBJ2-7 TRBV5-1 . TGCGCCAGCAGCTTGGAAGGGACTTCTTACTACGAGCAGTACTTC CASSLEGTSYYEQYF
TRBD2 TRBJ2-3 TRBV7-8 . TGTGCCAGCAGCTTAGATCTAGCGGGACTAGGAATCGCAGATACGCAGTATTTT CASSLDLAGLGIADTQYF
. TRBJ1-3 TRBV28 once TGTGCCAGCAGTCCCCCCAGAGCCGGAAACACCATATATTTT CASSPPRAGNTIYF
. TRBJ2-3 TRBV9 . TGTGCCAGCAGCGTAGTCAGCGGTGGCACAGATACGCAGTATTTT CASSVVSGGTDTQYF
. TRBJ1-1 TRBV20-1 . TGCAGTGCCCCTAAGCAAGGTGGGCGCAGCACTGAAGCTTTCTTT CSAPKQGGRSTEAFF
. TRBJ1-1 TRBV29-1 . TGCAGCGTTGCAGGGGTAACTGAAGCTTTCTTT CSVAGVTEAFF
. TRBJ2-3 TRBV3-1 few TGTGCCAGCAGCCAAAGGTACAGCGCTGGCACAGATACGCAGTATTTT CASSQRYSAGTDTQYF
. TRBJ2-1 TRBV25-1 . TGTGCCAGCAGTCCCCCCGGTCGGGGACCCTACAATGAGCAGTTCTTC CASSPPGRGPYNEQFF
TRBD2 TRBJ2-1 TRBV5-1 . TGCGCCAGCAGCTTGGCCGTGACTAGCGGGAATTACAATGAGCAGTTCTTC CASSLAVTSGNYNEQFF
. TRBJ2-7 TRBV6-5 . TGTGCCAGCAGCTACCGACGGGCCGGTTACAATGGGCAGTACTTC CASSYRRAGYNGQYF
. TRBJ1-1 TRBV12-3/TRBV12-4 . TGTGCCAGCAGTGGGTCTATGGTTGTAGGCACTGAAGCTTTCTTT CASSGSMVVGTEAFF
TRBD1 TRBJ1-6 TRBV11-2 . TGTGCCAGCAGCTTGGGACAGGGGGGTTCAAATTCACCCCTCCACTTT CASSLGQGGSNSPLHF
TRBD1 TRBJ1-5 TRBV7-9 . TGTGCCAGCAGCTCAGGTACATCCAATACCGACAGGGGGGGTAATCAGCCCCAGCATTTT CASSSGTSNTDRGGNQPQHF
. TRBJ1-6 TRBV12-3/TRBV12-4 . TGTGCCAGCCTTCCCCGGGCGGCTAATTCACCCCTCCACTTT CASLPRAANSPLHF
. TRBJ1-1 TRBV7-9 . TGTGCCAGCAGCTTAGTTGCGGGGACACCTAGTTACACTGAAGCTTTCTTT CASSLVAGTPSYTEAFF
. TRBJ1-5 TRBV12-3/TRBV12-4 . TGTGCCAGCAGTCGGGGGGCAGGCCAAGGTCAGCCCCAGCATTTT CASSRGAGQGQPQHF
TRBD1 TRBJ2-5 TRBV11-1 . TGTGCCAGCAGCCCCGGGACAGGGATTTTGGAGACCCAGTACTTC CASSPGTGILETQYF
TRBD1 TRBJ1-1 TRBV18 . TGTGCCAGCGAACCCGGGACAGCAAACACTGAAGCTTTCTTT CASEPGTANTEAFF
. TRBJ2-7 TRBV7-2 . TGTGCCAGCAGCGGTGGGGGGGCCTCCTACGAGCAGTACTTC CASSGGGASYEQYF
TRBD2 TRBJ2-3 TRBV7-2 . TGTGCCAGCAGCTCCCGAGTCACGGGGGGGCAGTATTTT CASSSRVTGGQYF
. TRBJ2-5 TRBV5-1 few TGCGCCAGCAGCTTGGTATCTGAGACCCAGTACTTC CASSLVSETQYF
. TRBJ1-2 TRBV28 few TGTGCCAGCACCCTGGGGGGGGCGCCCCTGGGTGGCTACACCTTC CASTLGGAPLGGYTF
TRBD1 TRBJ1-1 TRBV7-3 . TGTGCCAGCAGCCGAGGGGGCAAGAACACTGAAGCTTTCTTT CASSRGGKNTEAFF
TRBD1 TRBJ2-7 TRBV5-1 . TGCGCCAGCAGCTTGGTACCCCGAGGGACAGGGCCCGAGCAGTACTTC CASSLVPRGTGPEQYF
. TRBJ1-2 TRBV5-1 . TGCGCCAGCAGCCCAAGGGGCGGAGGTGGGGGCTTCAACTATGGCTACACCTTC CASSPRGGGGGFNYGYTF
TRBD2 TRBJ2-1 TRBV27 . TGTGCCAGCAGCCTCGCCGGACTAGCGGGAGGGAACCACAATGAGCAGTTCTTC CASSLAGLAGGNHNEQFF
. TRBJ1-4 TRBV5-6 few TGTGCCAGCAGCTTGGATCTGGCAACTAATGAAAAACTGTTTTTT CASSLDLATNEKLFF
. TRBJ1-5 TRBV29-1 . TGCGGCGTTGAGGAGGGAGGGGGGCAGCCCCAGCATTTT CGVEEGGGQPQHF
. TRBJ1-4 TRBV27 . TGTGCCAGCAGTAAATCAGGGTTGGAAAAACTGTTTTTT CASSKSGLEKLFF
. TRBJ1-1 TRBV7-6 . TGTGCCAGCAGCTCCGGAACGGGAGGGCCAAACACTGAAGCTTTCTTT CASSSGTGGPNTEAFF
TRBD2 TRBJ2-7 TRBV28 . TGTGCCAGCAGTCCGGGGTGGGCTAGCGGGGGCTACGAGCAGTACTTC CASSPGWASGGYEQYF
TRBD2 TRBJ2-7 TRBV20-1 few TGCAGTGCTAGCCGACTAGCGGGGTCCTACAATGAGCAGTACTTC CSASRLAGSYNEQYF
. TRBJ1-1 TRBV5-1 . TGCGCCAGCAGCTTTCGGTTGGAGGGGACAGAAGCTTTCTTT CASSFRLEGTEAFF
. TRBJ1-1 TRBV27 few TGTGCCAGCAGTTCAAAGGGAGGATGGACTGAAGCTTTCTTT CASSSKGGWTEAFF
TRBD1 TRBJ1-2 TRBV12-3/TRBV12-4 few TGTGCCAGCAGTCGGGACAGGGGTATCTATGGCTACACCTTC CASSRDRGIYGYTF
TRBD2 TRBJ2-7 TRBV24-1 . TGTGCCACCAGTGATTTGACTAGCGGGGGCCTCAATGAGCAGTACTTC CATSDLTSGGLNEQYF
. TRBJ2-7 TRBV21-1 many TGTGCCAGCAGAGAGCAGTACTTC CASREQYF
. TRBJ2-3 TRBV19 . TGTGCCAGTAGCTCGGGACGGACTTCAGATACGCAGTATTTT CASSSGRTSDTQYF
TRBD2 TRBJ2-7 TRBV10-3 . TGTGCCATCAGTGGGGACCCGACTAGCGGGATACTGGAGCAGTACTTC CAISGDPTSGILEQYF
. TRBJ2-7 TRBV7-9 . TGTGCCAGCAACACTTACGGGGGAGCCTTATACGAGCAGTACTTC CASNTYGGALYEQYF
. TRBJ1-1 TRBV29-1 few TGCAGCGTTCAGTTTGACACTGAAGCTTTCTTT CSVQFDTEAFF
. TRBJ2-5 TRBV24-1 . TGTGCCACCAGTGACCGCTCCGGACGGATCCAAGAGACCCAGTACTTC CATSDRSGRIQETQYF
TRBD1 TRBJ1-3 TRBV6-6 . TGTGCCAGCAGACCAACAGGGGGCTCTGGAAACACCATATATTTT CASRPTGGSGNTIYF
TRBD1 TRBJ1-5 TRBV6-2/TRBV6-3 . TGTGCCAGCAGTTACCTTACCGGGACAGGGGGCTCAAGCAATCAGCCCCAGCATTTT CASSYLTGTGGSSNQPQHF
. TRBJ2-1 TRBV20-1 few TGCAGTGCTAGAGAACCCCCCGGTCGTTGGCTATACAATGCCGATGAGCAGTTCTTC CSAREPPGRWLYNADEQFF
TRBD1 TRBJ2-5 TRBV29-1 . TGCAGCGTTAACGAGGGGGCGGAGACCCAGTACTTC CSVNEGAETQYF
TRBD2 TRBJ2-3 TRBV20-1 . TGCAGTTCATTACCGCTACTAGCGGGGGGTGGGGATACGCAGTATTTT CSSLPLLAGGGDTQYF